A single sample is the source of the 29 T cell receptor beta chains below, sequenced in a study of CXCR3-negative and CXCR3-positive naive CD8 T cells. The authors prepared UMI-labeled TRB cDNA libraries by 5' RACE. TCRdb reworked the 5' RACE reads into one entry per CDR3 protein, no DNA. The sample includes 100,000 to 150,000 distinct CDR3 sequences. The source material was naive CXCR3- CD8+ T cells from blood. Subset defined: CD45RO-CCR7+CD27+CD95- naive CD8+ T cells lacking CXCR3 (TNR3-). All receptors come from a human donor in good health. Some clones in this sample may be carry-over from other donors' samples.

The gene calls are TRBV6-6 and TRBJ2-7; with no DNA, the TCRdb D assignment of TRBD1 cannot be verified. This CDR3 spans 15 amino acids. The germline V gene encodes CDR1 MNHNY and CDR2 SVGAGI (reference sequence). The CDR3 sequence: CASSPKTESSYEQYF.

The V and J genes are TRBV9 and TRBJ2-5; as DNA is missing, the TRBD1 call by TCRdb cannot be tested. Germline loops: CDR1 SGDLS, CDR2 YYNGEE. This CDR3 region has 14 residues. CDR3 loop: CASSEDRRQETQYF.

The gene calls are TRBV7-9 and TRBJ1-2; without DNA, the TCRdb call of TRBD1 cannot be checked. This CDR3 region has 16 residues. Germline V gene sequence: CDR1 SEHNR, CDR2 FQNEAQ (reference sequence). The CDR3 is CASSVGRGVTGPGYTF.

This sequence joins TRBV12-3 or TRBV12-4 and TRBJ2-3; without DNA, the TCRdb call of TRBD2 cannot be checked. This CDR3 has 17 amino acids. The CDR3 region is CASSFIKASGSTDTQYF.

The CDR3 protein is CASSTSEGAQNIQYF. The genes are TRBV6-4 and TRBJ2-4; lacking DNA, the TRBD2 call made by TCRdb goes unchecked. There are 15 residues in the CDR3. CDR1 MRHNA and CDR2 SNTAGT come from the germline V gene.

This sequence joins TRBV28 and TRBJ2-1. This CDR3 region has 11 residues. Germline V gene data show CDR1 as MDHEN and CDR2 as SYDVKM. CDR3 in amino acids: CASSKGDEQFF.

This chain uses TRBV14 with TRBJ2-3; TCRdb's assignment of TRBD2 cannot be checked, as there is no DNA. Germline V gene sequence: CDR1 SGHDN, CDR2 FVKESK. This CDR3 has 15 residues. This chain's CDR3 is CASSQSHSGEDTQYF.

The V and J genes are TRBV7-9 and TRBJ2-7; lacking DNA, the TRBD1 call made by TCRdb goes unchecked. The CDR3 runs 15 residues. Germline V gene lookup returns CDR1 SEHNR and CDR2 FQNEAQ (reference sequence). The CDR3: CASSLVGQGRYEQYF.

The genes are TRBV15 and TRBJ2-7. This CDR3 contains 13 residues. Germline V gives CDR1 LNHNV, CDR2 YYDKDF (reference sequence). The CDR3 spells CATSGQPSYEQYF. The full variable domain, in which reference TRBV15 and TRBJ2-7 provide the parts outside the CDR3, is DAMVIQNPRYQVTQFGKPVTLSCSQTLNHNVMYWYQQKSSQAPKLLFHYYDKDFNNEADTPDNFQSRRPNTSFCFLDIRSPGLGDTAMYLCATSGQPSYEQYFGPGTRLTVT.

The V call is TRBV7-2, the J call TRBJ2-7. The CDR3 is 15 residues long. Per germline, CDR1 SGHTA and CDR2 FQGNSA. Here the CDR3 reads CASSLFGPNFYEQYF.

The chain links TRBV29-1 to TRBJ2-7. The CDR3 has 15 residues. The germline CDR1 and CDR2 sequences are SQVTM and ANQGSEA. The CDR3: CSVEEAGRYSYEQYF.

The V and J genes are TRBV7-9 and TRBJ1-1; lacking DNA, the TRBD1 call made by TCRdb goes unchecked. The germline V gene encodes CDR1 SEHNR and CDR2 FQNEAQ (reference sequence). The CDR3 is made up of 12 amino acids. The CDR3 spells CASTPEHTEAFF.

The chain couples TRBV24-1 to TRBJ2-1; TCRdb lists TRBD1, though no DNA is available to test this call. Germline lookup yields CDR1 KGHDR and CDR2 SFDVKD. This CDR3 region has 12 residues. The CDR3 is CATSTGYNEQFF.

CDR3 sequence: CASSYSAGPYTGELFF. The J gene is TRBJ2-2, the V gene TRBV6-5; TCRdb outputs TRBD2, but without DNA this stays unchecked. Germline loops: CDR1 MNHEY, CDR2 SVGAGI. The CDR3 sequence is 16 residues long.

This sequence joins TRBV5-1 and TRBJ2-2. Germline CDR1 SGHRS, CDR2 YFSETQ. The CDR3 length is 15 residues. CDR3 amino acids: CASSLVRLNTGELFF.

CDR3 loop: CASSPNNNEQFF. The V call is TRBV5-1, the J call TRBJ2-1. CDR3 length equals 12 residues. Looked up from germline, CDR1 is SGHRS and CDR2 is YFSETQ.

V and J are TRBV27 and TRBJ2-4; TCRdb picks TRBD1, but there is no DNA to check that call. The germline V gene encodes CDR1 MNHEY and CDR2 SMNVEV (reference sequence). CDR3 size: 12 residues. The CDR3 loop reads CASSFLTGSLYF.

V gene TRBV12-3 or TRBV12-4 combines with J gene TRBJ2-1. The CDR3 loop spans 12 amino acids. The CDR3 is CASSLYQTEQFF.

The chain has TRBV4-2 and TRBJ1-5; lacking DNA, the TRBD1 call made by TCRdb goes unchecked. CDR1 is LGHNA and CDR2 is YNFKEQ in the germline V gene. The CDR3 totals 15 residues. The CDR3: CASSQDPRGDQPQHF.

CDR3 protein: CSATGTSEIIQYF. The rearrangement links TRBV20-1 to TRBJ2-4; TCRdb selects TRBD1, and the lack of DNA leaves this call unchecked. This CDR3 is built from 13 residues. The germline V gene has CDR1 DFQATT and CDR2 SNEGSKA (reference sequence).

The gene calls are TRBV5-5 and TRBJ2-7; there is no DNA to check the TCRdb D call of TRBD1. CDR1 SGHKS and CDR2 YYEKEE come from the germline V gene (reference sequence). The CDR3 loop spans 17 amino acids. The CDR3: CASSLEPGGITLDEQYF.

The chain carries TRBV6-5 and TRBJ2-2; TCRdb proposes TRBD1, but this gene call is untestable without DNA. Germline assignment: CDR1 MNHEY and CDR2 SVGAGI. The CDR3 loop spans 14 amino acids. The CDR3: CASSPGENTGELFF.

The chain uses TRBV20-1 and TRBJ1-2; TCRdb's assignment of TRBD1 cannot be checked, as there is no DNA. CDR1 and CDR2 (germline): DFQATT, SNEGSKA (reference sequence). The CDR3 extends over 13 amino acids. The CDR3 region is CSAPGQPFYGYTF.

The J gene is TRBJ1-1, the V gene TRBV11-2; TCRdb calls TRBD1, which cannot be checked without DNA. Per the germline V gene, CDR1 is SGHAT and CDR2 is FQNNGV. CDR3 length: 16 amino acids. CDR3 sequence: CASSLSGAALRTEAFF.

This chain links TRBV9 with TRBJ2-1; the TCRdb call, TRBD2, lacks DNA for checking. From germline, CDR1 is SGDLS and CDR2 YYNGEE. The CDR3 totals 13 residues. CDR3 loop: CASSVGPAGEQFF.

This rearrangement joins TRBV7-9 to TRBJ2-7; the D gene TCRdb calls, TRBD2, cannot be checked with no DNA. The germline V gene encodes CDR1 SEHNR and CDR2 FQNEAQ (reference sequence). The CDR3 extends over 12 amino acids. The CDR3 protein is CASSPSRVEQYF.

The chain uses TRBV20-1 and TRBJ1-1. This CDR3 contains 13 residues. Germline V gene sequence: CDR1 DFQATT, CDR2 SNEGSKA (reference sequence). CDR3 region: CSARDSGYTEAFF.

The chain combines TRBV5-1 with TRBJ2-1; the D call of TRBD2 rests on TCRdb alone, since no DNA is present to check it. The CDR3 runs to 16 residues. Germline V lookup: CDR1 SGHRS, CDR2 YFSETQ. The CDR3 is CASRTSRTSLSNEQFF.

This sequence joins TRBV5-1 and TRBJ2-3; the D call of TRBD2 rests on TCRdb alone, since no DNA is present to check it. Germline CDR1 and CDR2: SGHRS and YFSETQ. The length of the CDR3 is 15 residues. The CDR3 spells CASSEWRGVADTQYF.